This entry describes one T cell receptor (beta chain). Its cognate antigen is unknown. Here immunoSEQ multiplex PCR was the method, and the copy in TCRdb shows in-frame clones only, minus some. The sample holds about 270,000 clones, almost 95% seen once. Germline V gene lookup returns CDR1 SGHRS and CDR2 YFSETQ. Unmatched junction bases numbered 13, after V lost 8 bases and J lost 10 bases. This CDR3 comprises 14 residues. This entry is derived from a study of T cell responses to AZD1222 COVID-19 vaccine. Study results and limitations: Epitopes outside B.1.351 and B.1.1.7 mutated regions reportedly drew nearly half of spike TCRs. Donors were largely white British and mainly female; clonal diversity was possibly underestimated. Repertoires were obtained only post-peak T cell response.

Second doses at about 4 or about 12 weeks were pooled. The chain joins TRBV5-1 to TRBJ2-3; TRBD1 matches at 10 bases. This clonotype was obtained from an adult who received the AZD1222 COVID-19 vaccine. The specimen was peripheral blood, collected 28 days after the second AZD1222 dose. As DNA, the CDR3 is TGCGCCAGTTCCGCCGGGACAGGGGTCCTCGCGCAGTATTTT. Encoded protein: CASSAGTGVLAQYF.